This TCR beta chain was sequenced for a study of cytomegalovirus exposure and HLA in healthy donors. Study context: Caucasian-associated ancestry cluster membership applied to about four fifths of nearly 400 genotyped donors.

Details on this clone: Its antigen is currently unknown.

The PCR employed 60 Vbeta primers together with 13 Jbeta primers. TCRdb keeps only in-frame clones here, not all; method: immunoSEQ multiplex PCR. The sample lists roughly 240,000 clones, around 80% occurring once. Sampled while nominally healthy, donors likely had unrecorded immune exposures. The CDR3 runs to 12 residues. The ends were cut back, 6 bases at V and 5 bases at J, with 7 bases in the middle. The germline CDR1 and CDR2 sequences are LNHDA and SQIVND (reference sequence). General study points: The study flagged around 160 TCR beta chains as cytomegalovirus-associated.

Input material: PBMCs. This receptor was taken from a boy aged 5 to 17 in good health and CMV-seronegative. J is TRBJ1-4 and V is TRBV19; D not certain. CDR3 sequence reads: CASRAPNEKLFF. The DNA of the CDR3 is TGTGCCAGTAGGGCACCCAATGAAAAACTGTTTTTT.